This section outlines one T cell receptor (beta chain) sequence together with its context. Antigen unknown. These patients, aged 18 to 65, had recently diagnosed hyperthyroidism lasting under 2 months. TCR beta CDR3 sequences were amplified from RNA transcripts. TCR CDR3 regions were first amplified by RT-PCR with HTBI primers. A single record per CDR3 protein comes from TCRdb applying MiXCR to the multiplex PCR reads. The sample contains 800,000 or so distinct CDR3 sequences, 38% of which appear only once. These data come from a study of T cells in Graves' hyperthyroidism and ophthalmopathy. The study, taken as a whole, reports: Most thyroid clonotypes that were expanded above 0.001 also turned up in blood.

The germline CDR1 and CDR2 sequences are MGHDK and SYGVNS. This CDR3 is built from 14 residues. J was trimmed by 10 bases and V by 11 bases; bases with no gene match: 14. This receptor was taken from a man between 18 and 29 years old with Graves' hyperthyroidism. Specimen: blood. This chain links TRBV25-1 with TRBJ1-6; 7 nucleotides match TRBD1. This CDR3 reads CAWSRGDLRSPLHF. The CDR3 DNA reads TGTGCCTGGAGCAGGGGGGACCTGAGGTCACCCCTCCACTTT.